This TCR beta chain appears in the sequencing data of a study of a mutant IDH1 vaccine in newly diagnosed glioma (dated by TCRdb to the early 2020s). About the full investigation: Patients were given eight vaccinations, in weeks 1, 3, 5, 7, 11, 15, 19 and 23, which matched visits V03 through V10. Before enrollment, most patients had been given radiochemotherapy with temozolomide as standard therapy, while the rest had received either radiotherapy alone or temozolomide alone. Of the roughly 31 treated patients, around 62% were male and approximately 38% were female, and the mean age was roughly 40 years. Vaccination was initiated 4-6 weeks after radiotherapy alone, or concurrently with temozolomide cycles in the chemotherapy-containing groups. Peripheral blood was drawn at six visits: V03 (baseline), V05, V07, V10, V12 and V13. For exploratory analyses, longitudinal TCRB deep sequencing was carried out in some 25 treated patients wherever samples were available.

What this sample's time point label stands for: week 23, last vaccination. Each vaccine dose, consisting of 300 ug of a 20-mer mutant IDH1 peptide in Montanide, was administered subcutaneously with topical imiquimod. Donors had newly diagnosed WHO grade 3 or 4 IDH1-mutant astrocytomas with loss of nuclear ATRX. The samples were drawn from NOA16, a multicentre, single-arm, open-label phase I trial in Germany that tested a mutant IDH1 peptide vaccine in humans for the first time. Genomic DNA for TCRB sequencing was extracted from EDTA blood using the DNeasy Blood and Tissue Kit. What the study reported, not specific to this receptor: Availability determined which PBMC samples were chosen for TCRB deep sequencing. Pseudoprogression appeared unrelated to alterations in the top peripheral T cell clonotypes detected by TCRB sequencing. Across multiple MHC alleles, vaccine-induced immune responses were seen in nearly 95% of patients. The authors noted that analyses of patient blood samples could not be reproduced because of sample limitations.

The library was generated by the immunoSEQ multiplex PCR assay. Rearranged TCR beta chain sequences were amplified with the hsTCRB Kit following the manufacturer's protocol. An Illumina MiSeq was used to sequence the TCRB libraries. As for the original processing: Demultiplexing, trimming and gene mapping were performed with the kit vendor's proprietary platform. The clones in this table, taken by TCRdb from immuneACCESS, are in-frame only. Not every clone is retained; where verified, under half of the shortfall comes from an unresolved V gene, and the cause of the rest is unknown. V and J calls and clone size come straight from that table; D and trimming were deduced from the DNA. In this sample the table shows tens of thousands of clones, approximately 87% of which occur a single time. Around 1.3% of the sample is in the top ten clones. This clone appeared a few times. Its antigen is unknown. Per-base quality was not reported, and no clone a single base away is much larger than it.

This sequence was found in a man between 35 and 55 years old with glioma. The sequencing used PBMCs, collected from a glioma patient whose treatment included an IDH1 peptide vaccine.

The DNA reads as follows: TGCAGCGTAGGTACCTTACAGGGAGATCAGCCCCAGCATTTT. It codes for CSVGTLQGDQPQHF. The sequence links TRBV29-1 to TRBJ1-5; 6 matching bases give a weak D call of TRBD1. Spanning cysteine to phenylalanine, the CDR3 consists of 14 amino acids. CDR3 DNA is the only sequence kept; it has 42 bases, read in frame from the first base. The germline V gene supplies CDR1 SQVTM and CDR2 ANQGSEA. V sheds 6 bases and J sheds 5 bases, leaving 17 bases between their ends.